This entry features one TCR beta chain sequence. This CDR3 is built from 16 residues. Trimming shortened V by 1 base and J by 0 bases, and 12 bases separated the two germline ends. Germline CDR1 reads SEHNR; CDR2 reads FQNEAQ (reference sequence). These data originate in a study of blood T cell dynamics during melanoma immunotherapy. Time point reported: week 3, after first cycle of checkpoint inhibitor. Samples come from before therapy and from week 3 after the first blockade cycle. Apart from two fast progressors, RECIST 1.1 response was judged 12 weeks post-infusion. Some clones are missing from TCRdb's copy, which holds only in-frame ones; the method was immunoSEQ multiplex PCR. This sample carries some 15,000 clones, approximately 89% of them seen once, and the ten largest clones take over 0.15%.

This receptor was taken from a human donor with melanoma. Sequenced here: effector memory CD8+ T cells from blood, sampled from a patient treated with checkpoint blockade. This rearrangement joins TRBV7-9 to TRBJ1-2; D gene unclear. This chain's CDR3 is CASSLDLVEANYGYTF. Here the CDR3 DNA reads TGTGCCAGCAGCTTAGATCTGGTCGAAGCTAACTATGGCTACACCTTC.